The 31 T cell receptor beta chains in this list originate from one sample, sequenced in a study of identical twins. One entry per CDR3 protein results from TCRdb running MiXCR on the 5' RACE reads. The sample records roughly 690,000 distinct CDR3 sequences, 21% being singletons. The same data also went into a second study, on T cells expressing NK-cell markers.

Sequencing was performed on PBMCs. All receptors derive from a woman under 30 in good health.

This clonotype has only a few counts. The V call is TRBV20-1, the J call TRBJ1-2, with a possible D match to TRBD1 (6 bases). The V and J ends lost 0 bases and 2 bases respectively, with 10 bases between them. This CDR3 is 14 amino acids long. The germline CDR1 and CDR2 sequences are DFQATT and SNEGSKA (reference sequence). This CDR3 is CSARDGGRNYGYTF. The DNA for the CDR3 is TGCAGTGCTAGAGATGGGGGCAGAAACTATGGCTACACCTTC.

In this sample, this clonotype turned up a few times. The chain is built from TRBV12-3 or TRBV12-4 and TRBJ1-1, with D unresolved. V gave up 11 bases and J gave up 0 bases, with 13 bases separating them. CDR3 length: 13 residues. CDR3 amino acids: CASVWQLNTEAFF. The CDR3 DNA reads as TGTGCCTCCGTTTGGCAGCTGAACACTGAAGCTTTCTTT.

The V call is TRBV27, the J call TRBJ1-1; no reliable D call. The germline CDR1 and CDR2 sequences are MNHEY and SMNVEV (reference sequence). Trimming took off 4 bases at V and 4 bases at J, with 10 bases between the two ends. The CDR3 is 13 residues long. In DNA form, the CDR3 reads TGTGCCAGCAGTTCGGGAAGTCGCACTGAAGCTTTCTTT. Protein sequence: CASSSGSRTEAFF.

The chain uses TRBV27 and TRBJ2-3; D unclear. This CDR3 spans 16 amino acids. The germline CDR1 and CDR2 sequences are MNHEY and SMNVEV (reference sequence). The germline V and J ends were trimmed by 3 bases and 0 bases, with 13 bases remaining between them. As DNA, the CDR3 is TGTGCCAGCAGTTTTATGAAACGGACGAGCACAGATACGCAGTATTTT. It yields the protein CASSFMKRTSTDTQYF.

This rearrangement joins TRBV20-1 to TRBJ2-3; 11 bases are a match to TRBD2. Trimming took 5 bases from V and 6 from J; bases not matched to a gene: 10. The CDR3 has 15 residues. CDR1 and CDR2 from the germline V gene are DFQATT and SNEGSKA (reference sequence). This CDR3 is CSAFVAGGNWDTQYF. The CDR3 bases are TGCAGTGCTTTCGTAGCGGGGGGGAATTGGGATACGCAGTATTTT.

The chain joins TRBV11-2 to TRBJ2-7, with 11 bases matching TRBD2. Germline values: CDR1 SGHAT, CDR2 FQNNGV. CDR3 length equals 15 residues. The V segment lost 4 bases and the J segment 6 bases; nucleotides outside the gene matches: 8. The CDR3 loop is CASSSNSGRGLEQYF. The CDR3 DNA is TGTGCCAGCAGCTCCAATAGCGGGAGGGGACTCGAGCAGTACTTC.

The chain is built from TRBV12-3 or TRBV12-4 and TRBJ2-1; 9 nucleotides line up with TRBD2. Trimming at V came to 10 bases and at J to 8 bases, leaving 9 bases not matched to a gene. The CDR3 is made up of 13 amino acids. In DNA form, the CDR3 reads TGTGCCACCGCTAGCGGGGTAGGCGATGAGCAGTTCTTC. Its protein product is CATASGVGDEQFF.

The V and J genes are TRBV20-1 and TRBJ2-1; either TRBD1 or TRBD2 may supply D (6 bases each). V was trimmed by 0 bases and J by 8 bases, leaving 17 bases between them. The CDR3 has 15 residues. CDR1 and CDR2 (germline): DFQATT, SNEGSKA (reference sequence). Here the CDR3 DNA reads TGCAGTGCTAGAGATCGGGGGCAGGGAAGGCATGAGCAGTTCTTC. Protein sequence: CSARDRGQGRHEQFF.

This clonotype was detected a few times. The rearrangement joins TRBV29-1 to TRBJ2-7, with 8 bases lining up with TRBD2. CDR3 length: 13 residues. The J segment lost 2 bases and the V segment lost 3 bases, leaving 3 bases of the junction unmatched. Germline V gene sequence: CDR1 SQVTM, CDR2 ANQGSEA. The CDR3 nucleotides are TGCAGCGTTGAGACTAGCGACCCCTACGAGCAGTACTTC. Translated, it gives CSVETSDPYEQYF.

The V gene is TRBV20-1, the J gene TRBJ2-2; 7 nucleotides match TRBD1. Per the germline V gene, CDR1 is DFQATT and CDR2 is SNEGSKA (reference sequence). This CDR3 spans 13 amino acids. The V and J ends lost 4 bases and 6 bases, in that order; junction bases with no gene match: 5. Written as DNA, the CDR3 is TGCAGTGCTACGACAGGGTCCCCCGGGGAGCTGTTTTTT. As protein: CSATTGSPGELFF.

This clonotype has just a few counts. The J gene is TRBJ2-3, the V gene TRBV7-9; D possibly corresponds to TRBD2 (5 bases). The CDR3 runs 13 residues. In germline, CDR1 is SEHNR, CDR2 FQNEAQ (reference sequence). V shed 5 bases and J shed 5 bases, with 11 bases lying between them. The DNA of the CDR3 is TGTGCCAGCAGCCCCCCCGGAGGAGATACGCAGTATTTT. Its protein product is CASSPPGGDTQYF.

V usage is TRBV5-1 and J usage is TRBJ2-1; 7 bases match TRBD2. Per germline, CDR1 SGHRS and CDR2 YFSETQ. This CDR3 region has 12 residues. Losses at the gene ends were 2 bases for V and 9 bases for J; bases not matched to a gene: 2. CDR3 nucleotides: TGCGCCAGCAGCTTACTAGCGAGTGAGCAGTTCTTC. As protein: CASSLLASEQFF.

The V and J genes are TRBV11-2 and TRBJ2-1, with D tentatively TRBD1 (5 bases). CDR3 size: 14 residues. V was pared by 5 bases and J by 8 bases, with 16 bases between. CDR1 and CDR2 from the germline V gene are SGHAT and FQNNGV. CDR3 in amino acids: CASSTILGVDEQFF. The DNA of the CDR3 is TGTGCCAGCAGCACCATTCTAGGGGTTGATGAGCAGTTCTTC.

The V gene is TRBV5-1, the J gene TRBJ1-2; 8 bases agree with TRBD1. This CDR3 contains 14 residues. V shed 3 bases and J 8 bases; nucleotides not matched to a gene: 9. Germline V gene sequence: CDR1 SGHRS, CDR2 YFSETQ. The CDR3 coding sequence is TGCGCCAGCAGCTCGGGACAGGCCTCGGCGGGCTACACCTTC. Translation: CASSSGQASAGYTF.

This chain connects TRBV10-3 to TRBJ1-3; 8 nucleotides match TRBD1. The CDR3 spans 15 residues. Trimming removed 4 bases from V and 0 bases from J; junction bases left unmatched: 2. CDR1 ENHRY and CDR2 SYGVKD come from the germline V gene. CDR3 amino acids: CAISGTGGSGNTIYF. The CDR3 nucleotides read TGTGCCATCAGTGGAACAGGGGGCTCTGGAAACACCATATATTTT.

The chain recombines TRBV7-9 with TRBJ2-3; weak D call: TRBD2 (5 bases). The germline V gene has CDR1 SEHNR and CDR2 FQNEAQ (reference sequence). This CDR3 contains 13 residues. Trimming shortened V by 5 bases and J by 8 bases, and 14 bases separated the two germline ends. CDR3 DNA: TGTGCCAGCAGCCCGGGGTCCGTAGGTACGCAGTATTTT. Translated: CASSPGSVGTQYF.

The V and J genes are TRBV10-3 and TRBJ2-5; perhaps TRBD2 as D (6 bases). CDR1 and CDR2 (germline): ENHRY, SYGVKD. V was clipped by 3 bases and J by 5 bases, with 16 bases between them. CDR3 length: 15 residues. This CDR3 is CAISEWGLGRETQYF. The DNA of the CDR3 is TGTGCCATCAGTGAATGGGGACTGGGGCGGGAGACCCAGTACTTC.

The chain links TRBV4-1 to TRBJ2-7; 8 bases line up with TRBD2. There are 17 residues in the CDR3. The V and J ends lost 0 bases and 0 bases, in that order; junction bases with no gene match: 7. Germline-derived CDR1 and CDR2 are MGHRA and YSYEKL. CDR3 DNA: TGCGCCAGCAGCCAAGAGCAAAGCGGGGGTATCTCCTACGAGCAGTACTTC. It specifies CASSQEQSGGISYEQYF.

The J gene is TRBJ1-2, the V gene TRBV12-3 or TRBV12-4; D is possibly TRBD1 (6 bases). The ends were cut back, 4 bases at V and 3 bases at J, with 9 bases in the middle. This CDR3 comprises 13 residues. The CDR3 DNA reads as TGTGCCAGCAGTTCTTCAGGGGACTATGGCTACACCTTC. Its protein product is CASSSSGDYGYTF.

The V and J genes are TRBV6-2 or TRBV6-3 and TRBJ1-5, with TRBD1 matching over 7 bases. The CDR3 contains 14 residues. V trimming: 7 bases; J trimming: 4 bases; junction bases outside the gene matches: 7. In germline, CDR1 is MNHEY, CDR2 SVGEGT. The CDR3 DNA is TGTGCCAGCAAAGGACAGGACTTAAATCAGCCCCAGCATTTT. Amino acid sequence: CASKGQDLNQPQHF.

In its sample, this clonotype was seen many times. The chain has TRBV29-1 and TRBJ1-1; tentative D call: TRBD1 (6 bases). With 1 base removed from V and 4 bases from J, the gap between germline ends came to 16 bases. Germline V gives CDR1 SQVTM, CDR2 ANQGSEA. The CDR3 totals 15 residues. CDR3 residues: CSVEGGQGPFTEAFF. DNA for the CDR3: TGCAGCGTTGAAGGGGGCCAGGGGCCTTTCACTGAAGCTTTCTTT.

The CDR3 sequence: CSALLTRNEQFF. As DNA, the CDR3 is TGCAGTGCCCTCCTCACTAGGAATGAGCAGTTCTTC. This chain links TRBV20-1 with TRBJ2-1; maybe TRBD2 (5 bases). Germline CDR1 is DFQATT and CDR2 is SNEGSKA (reference sequence). The CDR3 consists of 12 residues. V gave up 6 bases and J gave up 7 bases, with 13 bases separating them.

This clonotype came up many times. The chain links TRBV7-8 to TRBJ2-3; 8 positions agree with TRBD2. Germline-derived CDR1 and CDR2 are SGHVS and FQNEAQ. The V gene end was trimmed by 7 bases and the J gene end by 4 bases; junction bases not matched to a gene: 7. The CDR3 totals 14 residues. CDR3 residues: CASTHRAGADTQYF. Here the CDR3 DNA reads TGTGCCAGCACCCATAGAGCGGGAGCAGATACGCAGTATTTT.

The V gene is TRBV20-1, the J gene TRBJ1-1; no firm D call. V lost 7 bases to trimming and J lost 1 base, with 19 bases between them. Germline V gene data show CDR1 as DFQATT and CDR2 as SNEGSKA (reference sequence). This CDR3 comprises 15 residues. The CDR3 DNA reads TGCAGTGAAGGTGGTGCTCGGGGTGCGAACACTGAAGCTTTCTTT. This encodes CSEGGARGANTEAFF.

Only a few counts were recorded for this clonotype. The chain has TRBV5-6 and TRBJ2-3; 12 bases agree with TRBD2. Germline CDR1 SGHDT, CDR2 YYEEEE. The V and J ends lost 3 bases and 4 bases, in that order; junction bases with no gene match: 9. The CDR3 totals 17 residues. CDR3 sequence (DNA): TGTGCCAGCAGCTCGTTCCTAGCGGGAGGGCCAGCAGATACGCAGTATTTT. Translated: CASSSFLAGGPADTQYF.

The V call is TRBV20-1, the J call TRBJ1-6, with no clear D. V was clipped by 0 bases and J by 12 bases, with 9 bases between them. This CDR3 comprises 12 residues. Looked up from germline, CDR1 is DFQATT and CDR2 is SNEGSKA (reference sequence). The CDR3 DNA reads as TGCAGTGCTAGAGATCGGGCAGGACCCCTCCACTTT. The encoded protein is CSARDRAGPLHF.

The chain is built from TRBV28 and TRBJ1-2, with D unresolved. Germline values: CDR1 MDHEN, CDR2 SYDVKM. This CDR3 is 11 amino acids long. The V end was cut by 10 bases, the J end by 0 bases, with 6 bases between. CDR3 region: CATTSNYGYTF. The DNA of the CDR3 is TGTGCCACCACATCTAACTATGGCTACACCTTC.

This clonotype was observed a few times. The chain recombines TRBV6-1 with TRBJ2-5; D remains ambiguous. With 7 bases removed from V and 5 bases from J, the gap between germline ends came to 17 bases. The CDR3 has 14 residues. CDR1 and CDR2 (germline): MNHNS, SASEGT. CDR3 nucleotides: TGTGCCAGCATGGGGTCAGAGTCCGGGGAGACCCAGTACTTC. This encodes CASMGSESGETQYF.

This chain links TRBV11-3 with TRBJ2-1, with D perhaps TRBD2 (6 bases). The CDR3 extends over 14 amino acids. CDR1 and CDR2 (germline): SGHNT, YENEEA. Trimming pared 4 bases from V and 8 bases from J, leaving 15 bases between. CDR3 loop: CASSSKGEEDEQFF. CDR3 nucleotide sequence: TGTGCCAGCAGCTCAAAAGGGGAGGAGGATGAGCAGTTCTTC.

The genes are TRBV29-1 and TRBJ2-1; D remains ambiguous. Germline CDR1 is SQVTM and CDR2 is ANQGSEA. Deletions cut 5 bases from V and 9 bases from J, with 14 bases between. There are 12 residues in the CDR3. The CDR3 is CSVRYRMGEQFF. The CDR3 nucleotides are TGCAGCGTTCGCTATCGGATGGGTGAGCAGTTCTTC.

In DNA, the CDR3 is TGTGCCAGTAGGGGGTCCGGACTAGCGGGAGGCGAGCAGTACTTC. This sequence encodes CASRGSGLAGGEQYF. The V gene is TRBV7-9, the J gene TRBJ2-7, with 14 nucleotides matching TRBD2. This CDR3 spans 15 amino acids. The germline gives CDR1 SEHNR, CDR2 FQNEAQ (reference sequence). J was trimmed by 6 bases and V by 9 bases; bases with no gene match: 10.